This T cell receptor (beta chain) came from a study of cytotoxic CD8 clonotypes in ibrutinib-treated CLL. Notes on the study in general: Clonotypes that were public were uncommon, and they contracted or stayed stable on treatment.

Regarding this clone: Its antigen is currently unknown.

The data were produced by immunoSEQ multiplex PCR, yet TCRdb's version contains in-frame clones alone and is incomplete. In the table there are about 68,000 clones, roughly 72% of which are singletons. This CDR3 spans 14 amino acids. The V gene's germline CDR1 is LGHNA and CDR2 YSLEER. V gave up 1 base and J gave up 5 bases, with 8 bases separating them. The V gene is TRBV4-3, the J gene TRBJ1-4, with D hard to call. The receptor's source is a human donor with chronic lymphocytic leukemia. Sequenced here: PBMCs, sampled after 12 months of ibrutinib treatment. The CDR3 is CASSQGQRNEKLFF. The DNA for the CDR3 is TGCGCCAGCAGCCAAGGCCAGCGCAATGAAAAACTGTTTTTT.